The 29 T cell receptor beta chains reported below all come from one sample, sequenced in a study of response to subunit inactivated influenza vaccine. TCRdb re-called the RT-PCR reads with MiXCR, one entry per CDR3 protein. This sample yields about half a million distinct CDR3 sequences, of which roughly 9.8% are seen a single time; approximately 12% belongs to the top ten. The specimen was PBMCs from blood, collected roughly 47 days after vaccination. All receptors derive from a man aged 50 or older who received an inactivated influenza vaccine.

This clonotype was counted many times. V is TRBV18 and J is TRBJ2-1, with 10 nucleotides matching TRBD1. This CDR3 region has 14 residues. CDR1 is KGHSH, CDR2 LQKENI, per germline. V gave up 5 bases and J gave up 7 bases; unmatched junction bases: 5. Written as DNA, the CDR3 is TGTGCCAGCTCATTCCGGGACAGGGGTAATGAGCAGTTCTTC. Amino acids: CASSFRDRGNEQFF.

The rearrangement joins TRBV5-1 to TRBJ1-1; TRBD1 matches 10 bases. This CDR3 has 15 amino acids. V gave up 2 bases and J gave up 3 bases; unmatched junction bases: 4. Germline CDR1 is SGHRS and CDR2 is YFSETQ. The CDR3 coding sequence is TGCGCCAGCAGCTTAACCGGGACAGGGGACACTGAAGCTTTCTTT. Translation: CASSLTGTGDTEAFF.

The genes are TRBV7-2 and TRBJ2-3, with no clear D. The CDR3 has 11 amino acids. V shed 5 bases and J shed 9 bases, with 9 bases lying between them. The V gene's germline CDR1 is SGHTA and CDR2 FQGNSA. CDR3 loop: CASSAFGTQYF. The CDR3 DNA is TGTGCCAGCAGCGCGTTCGGCACGCAGTATTTT.

The V gene is TRBV20-1, the J gene TRBJ2-1; D possibly corresponds to TRBD1 (6 bases). CDR3 length: 15 amino acids. CDR1 is DFQATT, CDR2 SNEGSKA, per germline (reference sequence). V lost 0 bases to trimming and J lost 7 bases, with 16 bases between them. The CDR3 loop is CSARDLATGLNEQFF. CDR3 sequence (DNA): TGCAGTGCTAGAGATTTGGCGACAGGCCTTAATGAGCAGTTCTTC.

This clonotype was observed at least ten times. The rearrangement links TRBV5-1 to TRBJ2-7, with D tentatively TRBD1 (6 bases). The V and J ends lost 0 bases and 4 bases respectively, with 11 bases between them. The CDR3 runs 14 residues. Germline values: CDR1 SGHRS, CDR2 YFSETQ. The DNA of the CDR3 is TGCGCCAGCAGCTTGGACAGGGAAGCATACGAGCAGTACTTC. Translation: CASSLDREAYEQYF.

This clonotype was detected a few times. This sequence joins TRBV5-6 and TRBJ2-3; perhaps TRBD2 as D (5 bases). Trimming removed 0 bases at V and 9 bases at J, with 17 bases between. The CDR3 spans 15 residues. Germline V gene sequence: CDR1 SGHDT, CDR2 YYEEEE. The CDR3 loop is CASSLERGRGSTQYF. The CDR3 DNA sequence: TGTGCCAGCAGCTTGGAACGGGGTCGAGGGAGCACGCAGTATTTT. Filled out from reference TRBV5-6 and TRBJ2-3, the complete variable domain reads DAGVTQSPTHLIKTRGQQVTLRCSPKSGHDTVSWYQQALGQGPQFIFQYYEEEERQRGNFPDRFSGHQFPNYSSELNVNALLLGDSALYLCASSLERGRGSTQYFGPGTRLTVL.

This clonotype was seen ten or more times. The rearrangement joins TRBV20-1 to TRBJ2-3, with TRBD2 matching over 10 bases. Trimming cost V 5 bases and J 0 bases; bases outside gene matches: 8. CDR1 and CDR2 (germline): DFQATT, SNEGSKA (reference sequence). The CDR3 runs 16 residues. The CDR3 DNA follows: TGCAGTGCTGCAAAGCGGGAGGGAACTAGCACAGATACGCAGTATTTT. Translating gives CSAAKREGTSTDTQYF.

This clonotype was detected only a few times. V is TRBV4-3 and J is TRBJ2-5; 13 bases agree with TRBD2. This CDR3 is 16 amino acids long. Germline assignment: CDR1 LGHNA and CDR2 YSLEER. The trim removed 0 bases at V and 5 bases at J, leaving 3 bases unmatched. CDR3 in amino acids: CASSQDWTSGSETQYF. Here the CDR3 DNA reads TGCGCCAGCAGCCAAGATTGGACTAGCGGGAGTGAGACCCAGTACTTC.

The V and J genes are TRBV5-1 and TRBJ2-1, with D perhaps given as TRBD1 or TRBD2 (6 bases each). CDR3 size: 12 residues. Trimming left V 7 bases short and J 15 bases short, with 20 bases between. Germline-derived CDR1 and CDR2 are SGHRS and YFSETQ. The CDR3 reads CASYGQRGASFF. In DNA form, the CDR3 reads TGCGCCAGCTATGGACAGAGGGGGGCATCGTTCTTC.

This clonotype was seen a handful of times. This chain joins TRBV7-2 and TRBJ2-2; D might be TRBD2 (6 bases). The V gene's germline CDR1 is SGHTA and CDR2 FQGNSA. The CDR3 spans 14 residues. V was shortened by 5 bases and J by 1 base, with 8 bases between the two germline ends. The CDR3 loop reads CASSAGGNTGELFF. For the CDR3, the DNA is TGTGCCAGCAGCGCCGGGGGGAACACCGGGGAGCTGTTTTTT.

CDR3 region: CASSEWGTRLEQYF. CDR3 nucleotide sequence: TGTGCCAGCAGTGAATGGGGGACGAGGCTCGAGCAGTACTTC. The chain has TRBV25-1 and TRBJ2-7, with D perhaps given as TRBD1 or TRBD2 (5 bases each). Germline CDR1 MGHDK, CDR2 SYGVNS. V shed 1 base and J shed 6 bases, with 13 bases lying between them. The CDR3 has 14 amino acids.

This clonotype has at least ten counts. The J gene is TRBJ2-3, the V gene TRBV28, with D perhaps TRBD1 (5 bases). V was clipped by 6 bases and J by 0 bases, with 13 bases between them. CDR3 size: 15 residues. Germline lookup yields CDR1 MDHEN and CDR2 SYDVKM. CDR3 in amino acids: CASRYRTSSTDTQYF. The CDR3 DNA reads TGTGCCAGCAGATACAGGACCTCTAGCACAGATACGCAGTATTTT.

The chain joins TRBV6-2 or TRBV6-3 to TRBJ2-3, with TRBD2 matching 8 bases. Germline lookup yields CDR1 MNHEY and CDR2 SVGEGT. CDR3 length: 17 residues. V dropped 2 bases and J dropped 4; count of bases not matched to a gene: 11. The CDR3 here is CASSYGRRGAHADTQYF. The CDR3 DNA sequence: TGTGCCAGCAGTTACGGGCGGCGGGGGGCGCACGCAGATACGCAGTATTTT.

This clonotype was seen more than once but under ten times. V gene TRBV29-1 combines with J gene TRBJ2-5; a possible D gene is TRBD1 (6 bases). Germline-derived CDR1 and CDR2 are SQVTM and ANQGSEA. The CDR3 runs to 14 residues. Trimming shortened V by 3 bases and J by 6 bases, and 17 bases separated the two germline ends. CDR3 sequence reads: CSVDTEQGQKTQYF. The CDR3 bases are TGCAGCGTTGATACGGAACAGGGACAAAAGACCCAGTACTTC.

CDR3 sequence: CSARVGTTYNEQFF. CDR3 nucleotide sequence: TGCAGTGCAAGGGTCGGGACAACTTACAATGAGCAGTTCTTC. The rearrangement uses TRBV20-1 and TRBJ2-1; D is perhaps TRBD1 (6 bases). The V gene lost 6 bases and the J gene lost 4 bases, with 16 bases spanning the gap. The CDR3 totals 14 residues. The germline V gene encodes CDR1 DFQATT and CDR2 SNEGSKA (reference sequence).

This chain connects TRBV28 to TRBJ2-3; TRBD2 aligns across 8 bases. V lost 2 bases and J lost 6; bases outside the gene matches: 7. The germline gives CDR1 MDHEN, CDR2 SYDVKM. This CDR3 contains 15 residues. The DNA of the CDR3 is TGTGCCAGCAGTTTAATACGGGAGGGGGGGGATACGCAGTATTTT. Protein product: CASSLIREGGDTQYF.

The chain combines TRBV25-1 with TRBJ2-1; D could derive from TRBD1 or TRBD2 (5 bases each). Trimming stripped 6 bases from V and 8 bases from J, with 8 bases between. Germline CDR1 is MGHDK and CDR2 is SYGVNS. CDR3 length: 11 residues. CDR3 residues: CASSKGHEQFF. In DNA form, the CDR3 reads TGTGCCAGCAGCAAGGGACATGAGCAGTTCTTC.

There are a few counts of this clonotype. The chain links TRBV20-1 to TRBJ2-7, with D possibly being TRBD1 or TRBD2 (7 bases each). CDR1 is DFQATT and CDR2 is SNEGSKA in the germline V gene (reference sequence). The CDR3 totals 14 residues. V shed 0 bases and J shed 3 bases, with 12 bases lying between them. CDR3 loop: CSAREPRGGYEQYF. The CDR3 DNA follows: TGCAGTGCTAGAGAACCCAGGGGGGGCTACGAGCAGTACTTC.

The chain has TRBV29-1 and TRBJ1-2; 10 bases align to TRBD1. Trimming removed 4 bases from V and 6 bases from J; junction bases left unmatched: 5. Germline CDR1 is SQVTM and CDR2 is ANQGSEA. This CDR3 contains 13 residues. The chain's CDR3 is CSVVTGTGDGYTF. In nucleotides, the CDR3 is TGCAGCGTTGTAACCGGGACAGGGGATGGCTACACCTTC.

This clonotype was observed a handful of times. The chain couples TRBV5-1 to TRBJ2-3, with 11 nucleotides matching TRBD1. Unmatched junction bases numbered 6, after V lost 4 bases and J lost 5 bases. CDR1 and CDR2 from the germline V gene are SGHRS and YFSETQ. CDR3 length: 15 residues. The CDR3: CASSPRGQGEDTQYF. Here the CDR3 DNA reads TGCGCCAGCAGCCCCCGGGGACAGGGGGAAGATACGCAGTATTTT.

This clonotype was detected ten times or more. V and J are TRBV11-1 and TRBJ2-1; the match to TRBD2 covers 14 bases. Per germline, CDR1 SGHAT and CDR2 FQDESV (reference sequence). V trimming: 6 bases; J trimming: 0 bases; junction bases outside the gene matches: 10. The CDR3 totals 19 residues. The DNA for the CDR3 is TGTGCCAGCAGTTCGGGACTAGCGGGAGCAACCTCCTCCTACAATGAGCAGTTCTTC. This codes for CASSSGLAGATSSYNEQFF.

There are a few counts of this clonotype. The genes are TRBV20-1 and TRBJ2-5, with TRBD1 as a possible D gene (6 bases). The V gene's germline CDR1 is DFQATT and CDR2 SNEGSKA (reference sequence). With 2 bases removed from V and 5 bases from J, the gap between germline ends came to 15 bases. CDR3 size: 14 residues. The CDR3 DNA is TGCAGTGCTAGATTCTCAGGGGTGGGGGAGACCCAGTACTTC. Encoded protein: CSARFSGVGETQYF.

The chain uses TRBV11-2 and TRBJ2-5; TRBD2 might be the D (7 bases). The V gene's germline CDR1 is SGHAT and CDR2 FQNNGV. With 3 bases removed from V and 5 bases from J, the gap between germline ends came to 19 bases. The CDR3 runs 16 residues. Here the CDR3 reads CASSFGTQGRGETQYF. In DNA form, the CDR3 reads TGTGCCAGCAGCTTCGGGACTCAGGGGCGGGGGGAGACCCAGTACTTC.

The chain uses TRBV28 and TRBJ1-3; the D is unclear. CDR3 length: 13 residues. Trimming pared 2 bases from V and 5 bases from J, leaving 7 bases between. Germline values: CDR1 MDHEN, CDR2 SYDVKM. Here the CDR3 reads CASSLAARNTIYF. CDR3 sequence (DNA): TGTGCCAGCAGTTTAGCAGCCAGAAACACCATATATTTT.

The chain employs TRBV12-3 or TRBV12-4 and TRBJ2-3, with D unresolved. This CDR3 has 13 residues. Trimming cost V 3 bases and J 5 bases, with 9 bases left between them. The CDR3 nucleotides are TGTGCCAGCAGTTTCGGCCGCCGAGATACGCAGTATTTT. Its protein product is CASSFGRRDTQYF.

This chain uses TRBV7-9 with TRBJ2-1; D gene ambiguous. The germline V and J ends were trimmed by 2 bases and 2 bases, with 10 bases remaining between them. The CDR3 consists of 15 residues. Germline assignment: CDR1 SEHNR and CDR2 FQNEAQ (reference sequence). The CDR3 region has the DNA TGTGCCAGCAGCTTACCCAATTATCCCTACAATGAGCAGTTCTTC. This gives the protein CASSLPNYPYNEQFF.

This clonotype was seen at least ten times. This chain links TRBV7-3 with TRBJ2-2, with D possibly matching TRBD2 (5 bases). CDR1 is SGHTA and CDR2 is FQGTGA in the germline V gene. Trimming stripped 1 base from V and 8 bases from J, with 14 bases between. The CDR3 consists of 15 residues. The CDR3 is CASSLKGGFRGELFF. The CDR3 DNA reads TGTGCCAGCAGCTTAAAAGGAGGCTTCCGAGGGGAGCTGTTTTTT.

The sample holds a few counts of this clonotype. V usage is TRBV2 and J usage is TRBJ2-1; a possible D gene is TRBD1 (5 bases). The V gene's germline CDR1 is SNHLY and CDR2 FYNNEI. Trimming removed 3 bases from V and 11 bases from J, with 14 bases in between. This CDR3 is 13 amino acids long. CDR3 DNA: TGTGCCAGCAGTGAGGTCCTAGACAGCAAGCAGTTCTTC. The encoded protein is CASSEVLDSKQFF. Based on the CDR3 plus reference TRBV2 and TRBJ2-1, the full variable domain is EPEVTQTPSHQVTQMGQEVILRCVPISNHLYFYWYRQILGQKVEFLVSFYNNEISEKSEIFDDQFSVERPDGSNFTLKIRSTKLEDSAMYFCASSEVLDSKQFFGPGTRLTVL.

The table lists this clonotype with many counts. J is TRBJ2-1 and V is TRBV7-2; D may be TRBD1 (6 bases). From germline, CDR1 is SGHTA and CDR2 FQGNSA. CDR3 size: 15 residues. The germline V and J ends were trimmed by 2 bases and 7 bases, with 15 bases remaining between them. CDR3 sequence reads: CASSLFLWGQNEQFF. In DNA form, the CDR3 reads TGTGCCAGCAGCTTATTCCTTTGGGGGCAGAATGAGCAGTTCTTC. Looking up the rest from reference TRBV7-2 and TRBJ2-1 gives the full variable domain: GAGVSQSPSNKVTEKGKDVELRCDPISGHTALYWYRQSLGQGLEFLIYFQGNSAPDKSGLPSDRFSAERTGGSVSTLTIQRTQQEDSAVYLCASSLFLWGQNEQFFGPGTRLTVL.